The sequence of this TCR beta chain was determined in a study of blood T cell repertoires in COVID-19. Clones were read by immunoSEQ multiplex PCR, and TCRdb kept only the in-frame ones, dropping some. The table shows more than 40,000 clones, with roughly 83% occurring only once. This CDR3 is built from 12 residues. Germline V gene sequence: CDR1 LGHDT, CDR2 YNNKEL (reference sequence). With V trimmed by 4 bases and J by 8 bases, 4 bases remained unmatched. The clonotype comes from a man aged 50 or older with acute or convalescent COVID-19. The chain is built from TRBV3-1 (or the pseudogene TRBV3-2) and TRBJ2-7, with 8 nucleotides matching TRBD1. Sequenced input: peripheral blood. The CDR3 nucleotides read TGTGCCAGCAGCCCAGGGGGCGGAAAGCAGTACTTC. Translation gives CASSPGGGKQYF.